The present T cell receptor (beta chain) was sequenced within a study of technical replicates of blood from a handful of donors. TCRdb's table, derived via immunoSEQ multiplex PCR, lists solely in-frame clones and lacks some. The data contain about 74,000 clones, about 89% of them singletons. This CDR3 has 17 amino acids. Germline CDR1 is LGHNT and CDR2 is FRNRAP. Germline trimming cut 0 bases from V and 4 bases from J; bases unmatched to any gene: 5. Sequencing was carried out using T cells isolated from PBMCs. The chain uses TRBV12-5 and TRBJ2-1; 11 nucleotides line up with TRBD2. The TCR originated in a human donor in good health. The CDR3 sequence: CASGLVRLAGSYNEQFF. The DNA for the CDR3 is TGTGCTAGTGGTTTGGTCCGACTAGCGGGATCTTACAATGAGCAGTTCTTC.